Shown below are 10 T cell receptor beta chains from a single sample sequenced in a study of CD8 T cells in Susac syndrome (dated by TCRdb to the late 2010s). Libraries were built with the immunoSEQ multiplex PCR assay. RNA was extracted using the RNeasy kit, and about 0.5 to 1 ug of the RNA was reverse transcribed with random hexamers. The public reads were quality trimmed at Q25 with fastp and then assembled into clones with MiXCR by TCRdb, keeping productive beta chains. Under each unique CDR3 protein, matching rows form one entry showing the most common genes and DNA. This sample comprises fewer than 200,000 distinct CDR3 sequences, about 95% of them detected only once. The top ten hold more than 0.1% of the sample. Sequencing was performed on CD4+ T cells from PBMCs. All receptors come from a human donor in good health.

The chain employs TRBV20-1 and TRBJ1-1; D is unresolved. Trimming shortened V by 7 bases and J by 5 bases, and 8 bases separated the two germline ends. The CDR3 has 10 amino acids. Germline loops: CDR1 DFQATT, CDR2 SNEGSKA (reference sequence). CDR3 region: CSGRITEAFF. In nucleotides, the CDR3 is TGCAGTGGGAGGATTACTGAAGCTTTCTTT.

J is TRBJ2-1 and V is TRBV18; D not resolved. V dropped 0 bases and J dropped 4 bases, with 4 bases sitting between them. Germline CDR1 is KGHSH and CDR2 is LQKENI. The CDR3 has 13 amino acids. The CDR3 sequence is CASSPPTYNEQFF. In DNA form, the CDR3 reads TGTGCCAGCTCACCACCGACTTACAATGAGCAGTTCTTC.

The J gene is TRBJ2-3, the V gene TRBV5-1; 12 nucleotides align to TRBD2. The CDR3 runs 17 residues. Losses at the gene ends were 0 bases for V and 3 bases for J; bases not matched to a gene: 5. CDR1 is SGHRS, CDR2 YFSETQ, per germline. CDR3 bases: TGCGCCAGCAGCTTGGTGACTAGCGGGAGCACAACAGATACGCAGTATTTT. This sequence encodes CASSLVTSGSTTDTQYF.

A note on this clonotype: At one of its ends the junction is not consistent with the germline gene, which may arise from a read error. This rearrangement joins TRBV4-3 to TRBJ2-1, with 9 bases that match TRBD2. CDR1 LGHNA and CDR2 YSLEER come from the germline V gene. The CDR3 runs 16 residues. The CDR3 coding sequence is TGCGCCAGCAGTCAAGTGGGCGGGAGGGCGGTCGATGAGCAGTTCTTC. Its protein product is CASSQVGGRAVDEQFF.

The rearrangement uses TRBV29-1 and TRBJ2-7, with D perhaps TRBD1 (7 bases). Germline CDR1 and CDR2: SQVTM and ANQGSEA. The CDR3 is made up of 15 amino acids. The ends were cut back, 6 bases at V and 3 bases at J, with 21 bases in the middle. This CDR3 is CSVGDSLGLLYEQYF. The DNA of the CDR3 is TGCAGCGTGGGGGACAGCTTAGGACTACTCTACGAGCAGTACTTC.

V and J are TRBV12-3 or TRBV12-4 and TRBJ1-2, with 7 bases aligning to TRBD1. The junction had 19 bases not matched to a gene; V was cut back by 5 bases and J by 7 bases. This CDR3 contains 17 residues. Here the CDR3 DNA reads TGTGCCAGCAGTGACCCAACGTTAGGGGGCTTTTCGTCTGGCTACACCTTC. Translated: CASSDPTLGGFSSGYTF.

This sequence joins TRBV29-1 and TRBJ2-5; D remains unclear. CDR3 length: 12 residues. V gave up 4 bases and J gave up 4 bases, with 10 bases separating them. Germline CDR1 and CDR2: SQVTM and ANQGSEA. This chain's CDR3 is CSVAESGETQYF. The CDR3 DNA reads TGCAGCGTTGCAGAGTCGGGAGAGACCCAGTACTTC. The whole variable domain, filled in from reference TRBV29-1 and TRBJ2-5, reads SAVISQKPSRDICQRGTSLTIQCQVDSQVTMMFWYRQQPGQSLTLIATANQGSEATYESGFVIDKFPISRPNLTFSTLTVSNMSPEDSSIYLCSVAESGETQYFGPGTRLLVL.

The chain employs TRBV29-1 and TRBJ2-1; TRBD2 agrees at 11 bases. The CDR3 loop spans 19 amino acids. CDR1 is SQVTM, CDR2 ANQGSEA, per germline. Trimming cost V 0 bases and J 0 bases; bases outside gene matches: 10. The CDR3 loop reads CSVEDPGLAEWSSYNEQFF. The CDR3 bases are TGCAGCGTTGAAGACCCGGGACTAGCGGAATGGAGCTCCTACAATGAGCAGTTCTTC.

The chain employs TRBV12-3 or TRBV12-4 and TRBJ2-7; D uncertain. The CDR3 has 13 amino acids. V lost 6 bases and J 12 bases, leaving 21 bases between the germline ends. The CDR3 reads CASSPRPVHVVYF. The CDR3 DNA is TGTGCCAGCAGCCCACGACCCGTCCATGTGGTGTACTTC.

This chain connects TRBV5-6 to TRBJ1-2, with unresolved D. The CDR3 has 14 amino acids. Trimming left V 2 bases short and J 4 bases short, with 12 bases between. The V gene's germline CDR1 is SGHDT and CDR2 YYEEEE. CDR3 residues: CASSFDFVPYGYTF. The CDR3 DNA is TGTGCCAGCAGCTTCGACTTCGTCCCCTATGGCTACACCTTC.